These 15 T cell receptor beta chains were sequenced from one sample in a study of early T cells in non-severe SARS-CoV-2 infection (dated by TCRdb to about 2021). Library construction relied on 5' RACE. Data came from a NextSeq 500. The raw public reads went through TCRdb reprocessing: fastp at Q25, MiXCR clone calling, in-frame beta chains kept. When rows share a CDR3 protein, they turn into one entry using the most common DNA and genes. For this sample the table gives about 60,000 distinct CDR3 sequences, of which almost 9.5% were detected only once. The biggest ten clones account for over 0.95% of the sample. Sequencing used whole blood. The receptors shown here come from an adult who was a healthcare worker with PCR-confirmed SARS-CoV-2 infection or an uninfected control (not recorded which).

Comment on this clonotype: This may come from a read error, since a much larger clone is one base off. The chain combines TRBV29-1 with TRBJ2-1; TRBD1 agrees at 8 bases. The CDR3 extends over 16 amino acids. The germline gives CDR1 SQVTM, CDR2 ANQGSEA. The CDR3 here is CSALRGQGFLYNVQFF. The CDR3 DNA follows: TGCAGCGCCCTCCGAGGACAGGGCTTCCTCTACAATGTGCAGTTCTTC.

This clonotype was recorded at least ten times. This rearrangement joins TRBV7-6 to TRBJ1-2; TRBD1 might be the D (5 bases). Per germline, CDR1 SGHVS and CDR2 FNYEAQ. V was cut by 5 bases and J by 5 bases, with 12 bases left in between. The CDR3 has 13 amino acids. The CDR3 loop is CASSPHQGYGYTF. The CDR3 nucleotides are TGTGCCAGCAGCCCCCACCAGGGTTATGGCTACACCTTC.

Many counts were recorded for this clonotype. V usage is TRBV12-5 and J usage is TRBJ1-1; no clear D gene. V lost 2 bases and J 8 bases, leaving 15 bases between the germline ends. The CDR3 contains 14 residues. Per germline, CDR1 LGHNT and CDR2 FRNRAP. The CDR3 protein is CASGLLDSPKEAFF. For the CDR3, the DNA is TGTGCTAGTGGTTTGCTTGATAGTCCCAAAGAAGCTTTCTTT.

This clonotype has only a few counts. The chain uses TRBV5-1 and TRBJ2-3, with 8 bases matching TRBD2. V lost 1 base to trimming and J lost 2 bases; unmatched junction nucleotides: 6. The CDR3 is made up of 16 amino acids. Germline loops: CDR1 SGHRS, CDR2 YFSETQ. The CDR3 region has the DNA TGCGCCAGCAGCTTGCTTCGGGGGGGCCTCACAGATACGCAGTATTTT. Amino acid sequence: CASSLLRGGLTDTQYF.

This clonotype was observed at least ten times. The chain has TRBV24-1 and TRBJ2-2; D possibly corresponds to TRBD2 (6 bases). The CDR3 totals 16 residues. V gave up 3 bases and J gave up 4 bases, with 14 bases separating them. CDR1 KGHDR and CDR2 SFDVKD come from the germline V gene. Written as DNA, the CDR3 is TGTGCCACCAGTGATCCTCCTAGCGAGGGCACCGGGGAGCTGTTTTTT. Protein product: CATSDPPSEGTGELFF.

This clonotype was seen only a few times. CDR3 bases: TGTGCCAGCAGTCCGGGAGGTTGGGCAGGGGGGTATGAGCAGTACGTC. This codes for CASSPGGWAGGYEQYV. The chain links TRBV27 to TRBJ2-7; TRBD1 or TRBD2 may be the D gene (7 bases each). Trimming took off 5 bases at V and 7 bases at J, with 24 bases between the two ends. The germline V gene encodes CDR1 MNHEY and CDR2 SMNVEV (reference sequence). This CDR3 is built from 16 residues.

This clonotype occurred many times. J is TRBJ2-2 and V is TRBV3-1; 7 bases fit TRBD1. The CDR3 covers 15 residues. Germline values: CDR1 LGHDT, CDR2 YNNKEL (reference sequence). Germline trimming cut 7 bases from V and 0 bases from J; bases unmatched to any gene: 5. The DNA for the CDR3 is TGTGCCAGCACCCCAGGGGGTACGAACACCGGGGAGCTGTTTTTT. Encoded protein: CASTPGGTNTGELFF. Full variable domain (remainder filled in from reference TRBV3-1 and TRBJ2-2): DTAVSQTPKYLVTQMGNDKSIKCEQNLGHDTMYWYKQDSKKFLKIMFSYNNKELIINETVPNRFSPKSPDKAHLNLHINSLELGDSAVYFCASTPGGTNTGELFFGEGSRLTVL.

In this sample, this clonotype turned up many times. The V call is TRBV11-2, the J call TRBJ2-2, with 13 bases lining up with TRBD2. V lost 6 bases to trimming and J lost 1 base; unmatched junction nucleotides: 11. This CDR3 comprises 19 residues. Germline V gives CDR1 SGHAT, CDR2 FQNNGV. The chain's CDR3 is CASSPRRLAGGLNTGELFF. DNA of the CDR3: TGTGCCAGCAGTCCTCGGCGACTAGCGGGGGGCCTGAACACCGGGGAGCTGTTTTTT.

This clonotype was observed a few times. The chain has TRBV7-8 and TRBJ2-7; 7 nucleotides match TRBD1. Trimming removed 5 bases from V and 3 bases from J; junction bases left unmatched: 7. In germline, CDR1 is SGHVS, CDR2 FQNEAQ. The CDR3 runs 14 residues. Written as DNA, the CDR3 is TGTGCCAGCAGCCTCGACCGGGACAGCTACGAGCAGTACGTC. Its protein product is CASSLDRDSYEQYV.

This clonotype appeared a few times. This chain connects TRBV12-3 or TRBV12-4 to TRBJ2-3; no reliable D call. CDR3 length equals 14 residues. V was pared by 2 bases and J by 2 bases, with 8 bases between. The CDR3 coding sequence is TGTGCCAGCAGTTTATCCCAGTCCACAGATACGCAGTATTTT. Translation gives CASSLSQSTDTQYF.

This clonotype was recorded at least ten times. The chain couples TRBV4-1 to TRBJ2-5; D uncertain. Deletions cut 0 bases from V and 2 bases from J, with 10 bases between. CDR1 and CDR2 from the germline V gene are MGHRA and YSYEKL. This CDR3 has 15 amino acids. The CDR3 coding sequence is TGCGCCAGCAGCCAAGATGACGTAAGACAAGAGACCCAGTACTTC. Translated: CASSQDDVRQETQYF.

This clonotype occurred a few times. The rearrangement uses TRBV6-2 or TRBV6-3 and TRBJ2-7; D not resolved. V was shortened by 2 bases and J by 2 bases, with 10 bases between the two germline ends. This CDR3 comprises 14 residues. Germline assignment: CDR1 MNHEY and CDR2 SVGEGT. This CDR3 is CASSYPDNPYEQYV. CDR3 in DNA: TGTGCCAGCAGTTACCCCGACAACCCCTACGAGCAGTACGTC.

The table lists this clonotype with many counts. The chain links TRBV30 to TRBJ2-5; 9 positions match TRBD2. The germline V gene has CDR1 GTSNPN and CDR2 SVGIG (reference sequence). Trimming took 3 bases from V and 5 from J; bases not matched to a gene: 7. The length of the CDR3 is 14 residues. The CDR3 sequence: CAWREAGGVETQYF. The CDR3 coding sequence is TGTGCCTGGAGGGAAGCGGGGGGAGTTGAGACCCAGTACTTC.

This clonotype turned up a few times. This chain connects TRBV12-3 or TRBV12-4 to TRBJ2-6; D remains ambiguous. CDR3 length equals 14 residues. Trimming stripped 7 bases from V and 0 bases from J, with 7 bases between. CDR3 in DNA: TGTGCCAGCACCCGGACCTCTGGGGCCAACGTCCTGACTTTC. Its translation: CASTRTSGANVLTF.

The rearrangement joins TRBV12-3 or TRBV12-4 to TRBJ2-2; the D call may be TRBD1 or TRBD2 (6 bases each). CDR3 length: 14 residues. Trimming left V 4 bases short and J 4 bases short, with 10 bases between. CDR3 in amino acids: CASSSRGGTGELFF. The CDR3 nucleotides read TGTGCCAGCAGTTCCAGGGGAGGCACCGGGGAGCTGTTTTTT.